Below, 20 T cell receptor beta chains from the same sample are listed, as sequenced in a study of T cell repertoires in cytomegalovirus infection. TCRdb used MiXCR to reprocess the reads, holding one entry per CDR3 protein. This table has about 320,000 distinct CDR3 sequences, around 9.5% appearing once. Sequencing was done on a sample of PBMCs. These receptors were collected from a human donor in good health (CMV status not recorded). Some clones in this sample may be carry-over from other donors' samples.

This clonotype showed up just a few times. The chain uses TRBV10-3 and TRBJ1-2, with D unclear. Germline V CDR1 and CDR2: ENHRY, SYGVKD. The V end lost 8 bases, the J end lost 6 bases, and 16 bases lay between the germline ends. This CDR3 contains 13 residues. The CDR3 DNA follows: TGTGCCATCCAAGTTCGGGGTGGGGATGGCTACACCTTC. Its translation is CAIQVRGGDGYTF.

The genes are TRBV28 and TRBJ1-3; no reliable D call. The CDR3 has 14 residues. Germline lookup yields CDR1 MDHEN and CDR2 SYDVKM. The germline V and J ends were trimmed by 7 bases and 4 bases, with 14 bases remaining between them. CDR3: CASTQPGSGNTIYF. Here the CDR3 DNA reads TGTGCCAGCACCCAGCCGGGATCCGGAAACACCATATATTTT.

This clonotype appeared many times. J is TRBJ2-3 and V is TRBV10-3; the match to TRBD2 covers 8 bases. CDR1 is ENHRY and CDR2 is SYGVKD in the germline V gene. Losses at the gene ends were 0 bases for V and 4 bases for J; bases not matched to a gene: 6. The CDR3 has 16 residues. The CDR3 bases are TGTGCCATCAGTGAGTCATGGAGCGGGGGAGCAGATACGCAGTATTTT. It yields the protein CAISESWSGGADTQYF.

The CDR3 sequence: CSVPEREDGYTF. The CDR3 nucleotides read TGCAGCGTCCCTGAGAGGGAAGATGGCTACACCTTC. The chain joins TRBV29-1 to TRBJ1-2; D gene unclear. V was shortened by 6 bases and J by 6 bases, with 14 bases between the two germline ends. This CDR3 contains 12 residues. The V gene's germline CDR1 is SQVTM and CDR2 ANQGSEA.

This clonotype came up many times. This chain uses TRBV7-2 with TRBJ1-4; no reliable D call. The CDR3 is 13 residues long. Trimming pared 11 bases from V and 0 bases from J, leaving 10 bases between. CDR1 and CDR2 from the germline V gene are SGHTA and FQGNSA. The CDR3: CASSVATNEKLFF. The CDR3 bases are TGTGCCTCCTCCGTTGCAACTAATGAAAAACTGTTTTTT. Drawing the rest from reference TRBV7-2 and TRBJ1-4, the complete variable domain is GAGVSQSPSNKVTEKGKDVELRCDPISGHTALYWYRQSLGQGLEFLIYFQGNSAPDKSGLPSDRFSAERTGGSVSTLTIQRTQQEDSAVYLCASSVATNEKLFFGSGTQLSVL.

This clonotype was found a few times. The V call is TRBV6-5, the J call TRBJ2-2; TRBD2 agrees at 9 bases. This CDR3 is built from 15 residues. Losses at the gene ends were 1 base for V and 6 bases for J; bases not matched to a gene: 3. Germline V CDR1 and CDR2: MNHEY, SVGAGI. The CDR3, as DNA: TGTGCCAGCAGTTACTTGCGACTAGCGGCCGGGGAGCTGTTTTTT. Its protein product is CASSYLRLAAGELFF.

The sample holds a few counts of this clonotype. The chain joins TRBV6-1 to TRBJ2-7; D gene uncertain. The CDR3 extends over 15 amino acids. Germline V lookup: CDR1 MNHNS, CDR2 SASEGT. Trimming took off 1 base at V and 9 bases at J, with 19 bases between the two ends. CDR3 loop: CASSEGLGSAGGQYF. The CDR3 nucleotides are TGTGCCAGCAGTGAAGGCCTTGGGTCCGCCGGCGGGCAGTACTTC.

The sample holds a few counts of this clonotype. The V and J genes are TRBV29-1 and TRBJ1-1; D not resolved. The CDR3 consists of 13 residues. From germline, CDR1 is SQVTM and CDR2 ANQGSEA. The V and J ends lost 5 bases and 1 base respectively, with 11 bases between them. CDR3 coding DNA: TGCAGCGTTACTGGTTATAGGAACACTGAAGCTTTCTTT. Protein product: CSVTGYRNTEAFF.

This clonotype was found many times. The chain joins TRBV7-2 to TRBJ2-1; D is unclear. Germline V gives CDR1 SGHTA, CDR2 FQGNSA. The CDR3 has 15 residues. Deletions cut 1 base from V and 3 bases from J, with 10 bases between. The CDR3 protein is CASSLVRASYNEQFF. The CDR3 DNA follows: TGTGCCAGCAGCTTAGTCCGGGCTAGCTACAATGAGCAGTTCTTC.

This clonotype appeared a few times. The chain uses TRBV12-3 or TRBV12-4 and TRBJ1-2; D remains unclear. The CDR3 sequence is 13 residues long. V was shortened by 4 bases and J by 4 bases, with 10 bases between the two germline ends. The CDR3 here is CASSSTYTYGYTF. CDR3 DNA sequence: TGTGCCAGCAGTTCGACATATACCTATGGCTACACCTTC.

This clonotype was seen at least ten times. The chain recombines TRBV11-2 with TRBJ1-1, with 7 nucleotides matching TRBD1. The CDR3 has 14 amino acids. V trimming: 6 bases; J trimming: 1 base; junction bases outside the gene matches: 5. Germline CDR1 is SGHAT and CDR2 is FQNNGV. This CDR3 is CASSYRGQNTEAFF. CDR3 sequence (DNA): TGTGCCAGCAGTTACAGGGGCCAGAACACTGAAGCTTTCTTT.

This clonotype was counted many times. This chain connects TRBV7-3 to TRBJ2-1, with 10 bases aligning to TRBD2. The CDR3 is made up of 15 amino acids. Germline V lookup: CDR1 SGHTA, CDR2 FQGTGA. The V and J ends lost 8 bases and 7 bases, in that order; junction bases with no gene match: 11. The CDR3 reads CASSPLAGVKNEQFF. In nucleotides, the CDR3 is TGTGCCAGCTCCCCCCTAGCGGGAGTTAAGAATGAGCAGTTCTTC.

This clonotype turned up a few times. The rearrangement uses TRBV5-6 and TRBJ1-5; 7 positions match TRBD1. CDR3 size: 16 residues. The ends lost 2 bases at V and 1 base at J; junction bases unmatched: 6. CDR1 is SGHDT and CDR2 is YYEEEE in the germline V gene. The DNA for the CDR3 is TGTGCCAGCAGCTTCGTAGGGGGCGGGAGCAATCAGCCCCAGCATTTT. As protein: CASSFVGGGSNQPQHF.

This clonotype was counted ten times or more. The chain couples TRBV7-2 to TRBJ2-7; 9 bases fit TRBD1. CDR1 is SGHTA, CDR2 FQGNSA, per germline. The CDR3 is made up of 15 amino acids. Germline trimming cut 5 bases from V and 0 bases from J; bases unmatched to any gene: 5. CDR3 residues: CASSPDRGSSYEQYF. In DNA, the CDR3 is TGTGCCAGCAGCCCGGACAGGGGCAGCTCCTACGAGCAGTACTTC.

This clonotype occurred many times. The V and J genes are TRBV27 and TRBJ1-1, with D maybe TRBD1 (5 bases). The germline V and J ends were trimmed by 5 bases and 0 bases, with 16 bases remaining between them. The germline gives CDR1 MNHEY, CDR2 SMNVEV (reference sequence). This CDR3 contains 16 residues. The CDR3 here is CASSPTKVGVNTEAFF. Here the CDR3 DNA reads TGTGCCAGCAGTCCGACAAAGGTGGGGGTGAACACTGAAGCTTTCTTT.

This clonotype showed up many times. The chain has TRBV7-2 and TRBJ1-1; no firm D call. V lost 2 bases and J 6 bases, leaving 10 bases between the germline ends. Germline V lookup: CDR1 SGHTA, CDR2 FQGNSA. There are 13 residues in the CDR3. The CDR3 region is CASSLWAGAEAFF. In DNA form, the CDR3 reads TGTGCCAGCAGCTTATGGGCAGGCGCTGAAGCTTTCTTT.

J is TRBJ1-1 and V is TRBV2; possibly TRBD1 for D (6 bases). This CDR3 has 14 amino acids. Germline CDR1 is SNHLY and CDR2 is FYNNEI. V lost 5 bases to trimming and J lost 5 bases, with 15 bases between them. CDR3 DNA: TGTGCCAGCAGTCCTATGAGGGGGGTAACTGAAGCTTTCTTT. Protein product: CASSPMRGVTEAFF.

This chain uses TRBV29-1 with TRBJ2-5; D is perhaps TRBD1 (6 bases). The CDR3 length is 11 residues. The V end lost 5 bases, the J end lost 5 bases, and 9 bases lay between the germline ends. CDR1 is SQVTM, CDR2 ANQGSEA, per germline. The chain's CDR3 is CSVTGSETQYF. The CDR3 DNA follows: TGCAGCGTTACAGGGTCGGAGACCCAGTACTTC.

This clonotype was observed a handful of times. The chain is built from TRBV7-1 and TRBJ2-7, with 8 bases that match TRBD1. TRBV7-1 is marked as an open reading frame, function uncertain. The V and J ends lost 5 bases and 2 bases, in that order; junction bases with no gene match: 8. The CDR3 consists of 15 residues. The DNA for the CDR3 is TGTGCCAGCAGCAGTACCGGGACAGGTACCTACGAGCAGTACTTC. Its translation is CASSSTGTGTYEQYF.

This clonotype has a count of ten or more. The gene calls are TRBV5-1 and TRBJ2-7, with 12 bases aligning to TRBD2. The germline V gene encodes CDR1 SGHRS and CDR2 YFSETQ. V was clipped by 0 bases and J by 4 bases; unmatched bases: 5. The CDR3 extends over 16 amino acids. CDR3 nucleotide sequence: TGCGCCAGCAGCTTGGCCGGCCTAGCGGGAGGGTACGAGCAGTACTTC. Amino acids: CASSLAGLAGGYEQYF. Full variable domain (remainder filled in from reference TRBV5-1 and TRBJ2-7): KAGVTQTPRYLIKTRGQQVTLSCSPISGHRSVSWYQQTPGQGLQFLFEYFSETQRNKGNFPGRFSGRQFSNSRSEMNVSTLELGDSALYLCASSLAGLAGGYEQYFGPGTRLTVT.